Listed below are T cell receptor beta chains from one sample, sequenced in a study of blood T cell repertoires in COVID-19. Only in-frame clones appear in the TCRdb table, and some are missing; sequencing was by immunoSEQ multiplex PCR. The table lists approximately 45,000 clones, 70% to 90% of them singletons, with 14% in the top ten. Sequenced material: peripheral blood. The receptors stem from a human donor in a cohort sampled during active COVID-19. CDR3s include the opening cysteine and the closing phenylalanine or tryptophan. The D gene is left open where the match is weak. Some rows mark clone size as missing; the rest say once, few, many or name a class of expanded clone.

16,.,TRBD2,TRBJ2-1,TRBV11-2,CASSPLAGSSYNEQFF,TGTGCCAGCAGCCCACTAGCGGGATCCTCCTACAATGAGCAGTTCTTC
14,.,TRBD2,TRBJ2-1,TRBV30,CAWRSERGLLGQFF,TGTGCCTGGAGGAGCGAGCGGGGGCTCCTTGGGCAGTTCTTC
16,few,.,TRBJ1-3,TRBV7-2,CASSLVYGNSGNTIYF,TGTGCCAGCAGCTTAGTGTACGGGAACTCTGGAAACACCATATATTTT
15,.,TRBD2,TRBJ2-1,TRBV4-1,CASSLGLAGRNEQFF,TGCGCCAGCAGCCTTGGACTAGCGGGGCGCAATGAGCAGTTCTTC
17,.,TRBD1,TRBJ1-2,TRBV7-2,CASSLFPPQGTNVGYTF,TGTGCCAGCAGCTTATTTCCCCCACAGGGGACGAATGTTGGCTACACCTTC
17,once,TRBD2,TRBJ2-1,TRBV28,CASSLTTGLARGNEQFF,TGTGCCAGCAGTTTAACAACAGGACTAGCAAGAGGCAATGAGCAGTTCTTC
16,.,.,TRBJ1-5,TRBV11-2,CASSLGGRRSNQPQHF,TGTGCCAGCAGCTTAGGGGGCCGTCGGAGCAATCAGCCCCAGCATTTT
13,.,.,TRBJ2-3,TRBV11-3,CASSAMSTDAQYF,TGTGCCAGCAGCGCAATGAGCACAGATGCGCAGTATTTT
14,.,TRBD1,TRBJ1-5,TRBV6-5,CASGRGQANQPQHF,TGTGCCAGTGGAAGGGGGCAGGCCAATCAGCCCCAGCATTTT
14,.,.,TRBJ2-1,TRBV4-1,CASSPLSGGNEQFF,TGCGCCAGCAGTCCGCTTAGCGGCGGAAATGAGCAGTTCTTC
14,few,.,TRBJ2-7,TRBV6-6,CASSLGTFSYEQYF,TGTGCCAGCAGCCTAGGGACTTTCTCCTACGAGCAGTACTTC
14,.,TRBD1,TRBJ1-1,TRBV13,CASSARTGNTEAFF,TGTGCCAGCAGCGCACGGACAGGGAACACTGAAGCTTTCTTT
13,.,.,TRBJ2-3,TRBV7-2,CASSQNPRMEQYF,TGTGCCAGCAGCCAAAATCCTAGGATGGAGCAGTATTTT
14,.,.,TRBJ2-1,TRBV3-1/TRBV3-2,CASSQPGQRHEQFF,TGTGCCAGCAGCCAACCTGGACAGCGGCATGAGCAGTTCTTC
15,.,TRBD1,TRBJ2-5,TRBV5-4,CASSSYRGPQETQYF,TGTGCCAGCAGCTCTTACAGGGGACCGCAGGAGACCCAGTACTTC
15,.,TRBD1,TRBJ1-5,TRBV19,CASIPGTGINQPQHF,TGTGCCAGTATCCCCGGGACAGGGATCAATCAGCCCCAGCATTTT
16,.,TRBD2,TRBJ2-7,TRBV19,CASSSIAGTSLFEQYF,TGTGCCAGTAGTAGCATCGCTGGGACTAGTTTGTTCGAGCAGTACTTC
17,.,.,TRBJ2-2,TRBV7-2,CASSLVSHGTNTGELFF,TGTGCCAGCAGCTTAGTGAGCCACGGTACGAACACCGGGGAGCTGTTTTTT
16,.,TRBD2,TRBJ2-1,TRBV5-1,CASSLGTSGPYNEQFF,TGCGCCAGCAGCTTGGGGACTAGCGGCCCCTACAATGAGCAGTTCTTC
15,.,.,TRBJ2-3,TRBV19,CASMGIQGTTDTQYF,TGTGCCAGTATGGGAATACAGGGAACCACAGATACGCAGTATTTT
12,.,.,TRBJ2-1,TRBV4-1,CASSQVRDEQFF,TGCGCCAGCAGCCAAGTCAGGGATGAGCAGTTCTTC
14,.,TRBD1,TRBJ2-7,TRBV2,CASRDRDFVHEQYF,TGTGCCAGCAGAGACAGGGATTTTGTCCACGAGCAGTACTTC
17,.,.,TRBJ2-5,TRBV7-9,CASSPATGTEGSETQYF,TGTGCCAGCAGTCCCGCCACCGGGACGGAGGGATCTGAGACCCAGTACTTC
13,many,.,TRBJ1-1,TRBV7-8,CASSFTEGTEAFF,TGTGCCAGCAGCTTTACGGAGGGAACTGAAGCTTTCTTT
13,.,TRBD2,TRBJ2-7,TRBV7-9,CAGGTSGPYEQYF,TGTGCCGGAGGGACTAGTGGCCCCTACGAGCAGTACTTC
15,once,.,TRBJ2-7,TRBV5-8,CASSLTGEISYEQYF,TGTGCCAGCAGCTTGACAGGCGAAATATCCTACGAGCAGTACTTC
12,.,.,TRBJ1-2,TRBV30,CAWRGQGYGYTF,TGTGCCTGGAGAGGGCAGGGATATGGCTACACCTTC
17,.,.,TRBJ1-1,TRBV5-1,CASSLGGGLGGGTEAFF,TGCGCCAGCAGCTTGGGCGGGGGATTGGGGGGCGGCACTGAAGCTTTCTTT
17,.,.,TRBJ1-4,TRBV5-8,CASSDVPGLAANEKLFF,TGTGCCAGCAGCGACGTCCCGGGACTCGCGGCTAATGAAAAACTGTTTTTT
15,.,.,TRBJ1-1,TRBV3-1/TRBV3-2,CASSPYRVGDTEAFF,TGTGCCAGCAGCCCATACAGGGTGGGGGACACTGAAGCTTTCTTT
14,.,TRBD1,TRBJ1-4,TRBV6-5,CASSPGQNNEKLFF,TGTGCCAGCAGCCCGGGACAGAATAATGAAAAACTGTTTTTT
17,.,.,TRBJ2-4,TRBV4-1,CASSQEAERLAKNIQYF,TGCGCCAGCAGCCAAGAAGCGGAGAGGTTGGCCAAAAACATTCAGTACTTC
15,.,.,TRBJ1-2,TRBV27,CASSGGAGYLYGYTF,TGTGCCAGCAGCGGCGGCGCAGGGTATTTGTATGGCTACACCTTC
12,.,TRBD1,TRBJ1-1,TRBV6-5,CASSQPTGEAFF,TGTGCCAGCAGTCAGCCGACAGGGGAAGCTTTCTTT
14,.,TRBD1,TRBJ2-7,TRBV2,CASRVRQGYYEQYF,TGTGCCAGCAGGGTGCGACAGGGATACTACGAGCAGTACTTC
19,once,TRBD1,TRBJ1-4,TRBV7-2,CASSKADRGRDYRNEKLFF,TGTGCCAGCAGCAAAGCGGACAGGGGGCGCGATTATCGAAATGAAAAACTGTTTTTT
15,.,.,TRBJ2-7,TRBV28,CASSSRTSPRVVQYF,TGTGCCAGCAGTTCCCGGACTTCTCCCCGGGTCGTGCAGTACTTC
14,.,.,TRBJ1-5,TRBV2,CASILDSPNQPQHF,TGTGCCAGCATATTGGACAGTCCCAATCAGCCCCAGCATTTT